This T cell receptor beta chain was identified during a study of long-term antiretroviral therapy in people with HIV. Study findings and constraints: Specimens of blood were obtained during about 2004 to 2018, possibly under older ART regimens.

About this clone: What it recognizes is unknown.

The run of the v3.0 immunoSEQ assay was at survey level. Libraries were prepared by immunoSEQ multiplex PCR; TCRdb keeps only in-frame clonotypes and omits some of them. The sample has under 20,000 clones, approximately 78% seen once; the top ten hold about 9%. Sequencing used unsorted PBMCs, obtained 0.3 years after starting antiretroviral therapy. The TCR originated in a man aged 18 to 35 with HIV.

The CDR3 region has the DNA TGTGCCAGCAGGACATGGGTAATAAATGAAAAACTGTTTTTT. This translates into CASRTWVINEKLFF. The chain couples TRBV28 to TRBJ1-4, with D unclear. This CDR3 has 14 amino acids. Germline V gives CDR1 MDHEN, CDR2 SYDVKM. V lost 6 bases to trimming and J lost 5 bases, with 13 bases between them.